This T cell receptor beta chain emerged from a study of blood T cell repertoires in COVID-19. Study summary: Donors in the United States, Italy and Spain gave samples during acute or convalescent COVID-19.

Per germline, CDR1 SGHNT and CDR2 YYREEE (reference sequence). The CDR3 has 15 residues. V was pared by 4 bases and J by 0 bases, with 12 bases between. In the authors' workflow: Estimated nucleated cell counts came from reference gene primer amplification. Repertoires were generated with immunoSEQ multiplex PCR, while TCRdb's copy carries only in-frame clones and drops some. That table supplies the V and J calls and clone size; D and trimming were determined from the DNA. The sample carries around 270,000 clones, 70% to 90% recorded once. The sequence derives from a man aged 25 to 45 with active or convalescent COVID-19. The sample was peripheral blood. The rearrangement links TRBV5-4 to TRBJ2-3; TRBD1 is a possible D gene (6 bases). The CDR3 is CASSPGHSSTDTQYF. CDR3 in DNA: TGTGCCAGCAGCCCGGGACATTCTAGCACAGATACGCAGTATTTT.